This section outlines one T cell receptor (beta chain) sequence together with its context. The antigen it binds to is not known. Base qualities are not at hand, and no much larger clone is one base apart. This entry belongs to a study of cytomegalovirus exposure and HLA in healthy donors (dated by TCRdb to about 2017). At the level of the whole study: According to a later analysis, the roughly 130 validation repertoires were produced on the same platform as the roughly 600 repertoires of the first cohort. The study aimed to test whether signatures of past pathogen exposure could be identified by cataloging public T cell receptors. A separate validation cohort of roughly 120 different subjects was used in addition to the 666-subject first cohort. The study combined high-throughput TCR immunosequencing, statistical association of individual TCRs with disease status, and machine learning to predict cytomegalovirus infection status. Findings and caveats that apply to the study as a whole: A later analysis lacked HLA typing for the validation cohort, so it scored co-occurrence in that cohort across all 120 or so repertoires. The study listed 150 to 200 TCR beta chains as associated with cytomegalovirus. Across donors, most TCR sequences were observed very rarely, whereas some public TCRs were present in many individuals. Cytomegalovirus status was reported to be diagnosed by the classifier with high specificity and sensitivity in both the original and validation cohorts. According to the authors, the approach could potentially be generalized to other disease states and immunological phenotypes. In a later analysis, TCRs clustered in the first cohort were found to also tend to co-occur in the roughly 130 validation repertoires, with 90% to 95% of cluster scores above 0. In vitro tests confirmed that a few of the cytomegalovirus-associated TCR beta chains recognize cytomegalovirus antigens.

The donors belonged to the validation cohort of approximately 130 subjects, which was separate from the approximately 700-subject first cohort. Libraries were made using the immunoSEQ multiplex PCR assay. As for how the authors treated the data: A statistical classification framework was built for diagnosing cytomegalovirus status from the catalog of TCR beta chain sequences. This is the immuneACCESS table as TCRdb keeps it, with only in-frame sequences that have V and J called. A part of the clones is gone; compared with another copy, unresolved V genes explain less than half, and the rest is unexplained. The DNA gave D and trimming, while V, J and clone size come from that table. In this sample the table shows some 68,000 clones, around 96% of which occur a single time. 1.4% of the sample belongs to the ten largest clones. At the junction V is shortened by 7 bases and J by 2 bases, with 11 bases in between. From cysteine to phenylalanine, the CDR3 is 13 amino acids long. The kept DNA is CDR3 alone, 39 bases in frame from the first base. CDR1 and CDR2 were assigned from the germline V gene as ENHRY and SYGVKD.

Sequencing was carried out using PBMCs. The rearranged chain carries TRBV10-3 and TRBJ1-1; no D gene call is confident. This receptor was taken from a man between 18 and 35 years old in good health and CMV-seropositive. The CDR3 has the sequence CAIKLTDNTEAFF. The nucleotide sequence is TGTGCCATCAAGCTAACAGATAACACTGAAGCTTTCTTT.